This TCR beta chain was identified during a study of blood T cell repertoires in COVID-19. On the study more broadly: Samples representing acute and convalescent COVID-19 were sourced from the United States, Italy and Spain. T cells, B-cell-depleted T cells, or PBMCs provided the cDNA or gDNA that served as material.

Original handling: Estimates of nucleated cell counts were drawn from the amplification of reference gene primers. Using immunoSEQ multiplex PCR, the repertoire was profiled, and TCRdb retains in-frame clones only, with some absent. That table supplies the V and J calls and clone size; D and trimming were determined from the DNA. The sample includes 100,000 to 150,000 clones, roughly 84% of them seen just once. The CDR3 is 14 amino acids. Germline assignment: CDR1 GTSNPN and CDR2 SVGIG (reference sequence). After removal of 2 bases from V and 0 bases from J, the junction contained 3 bases not matched to a gene.

The sequencing input was peripheral blood. This sequence joins TRBV30 and TRBJ2-7; TRBD1 matches 8 bases. This receptor was taken from a man in his 60s with acute or convalescent COVID-19. CDR3 in amino acids: CAWSWTGSSYEQYF. CDR3 nucleotides: TGTGCCTGGAGTTGGACAGGGAGCTCCTACGAGCAGTACTTC.